This T cell receptor beta chain was identified during a study of cytomegalovirus exposure and HLA in healthy donors. Overall study findings and caveats: Rarity held for most TCR sequences, but there were some public TCRs that occurred in many donors. Most of the CMV-associated TCR beta chains (in a later analysis) appeared to be HLA-restricted.

As to this clone: The antigen is not known.

J was trimmed by 5 bases and V by 0 bases; bases with no gene match: 8. Germline V gene lookup returns CDR1 SGHNT and CDR2 YYREEE (reference sequence). The CDR3 covers 15 residues. A multiplex PCR was run with 60 Vbeta primers and 13 Jbeta primers. Clones were sequenced by immunoSEQ multiplex PCR, and TCRdb holds only the in-frame ones, with some missing. The table records under 300,000 clones, about nine tenths of them present only once. This receptor was obtained from a girl aged 2-9 years in good health and CMV-seronegative. The specimen sequenced was PBMCs. The chain joins TRBV5-4 to TRBJ2-7, with 7 bases that match TRBD1. The CDR3 reads CASSLDRGRFDEQYF. DNA for the CDR3: TGTGCCAGCAGCTTGGACAGGGGACGATTCGACGAGCAGTACTTC.